One sample yielded the 25 T cell receptor beta chains listed below, sequenced in a study of OX40 agonist ivuxolimab in advanced cancers. Sequenced by immunoSEQ multiplex PCR; TCRdb stores in-frame clones only, minus some. The table has roughly 82,000 clones, roughly nine tenths seen once. The specimen was CD4+ or CD8+ T cells sorted from blood, collected in a trial of the OX40 agonist ivuxolimab. The receptors come from an adult with an advanced solid tumor such as melanoma, head and neck, liver or kidney cancer.

A few counts support this clone. CDR3 loop: CASSPDGGRGGPGGGELFF. The DNA for the CDR3 is TGTGCCAGCAGTCCCGATGGCGGGCGGGGAGGTCCCGGGGGCGGGGAGCTGTTTTTT. The gene calls are TRBV28 and TRBJ2-2, with TRBD2 as a possible D gene (6 bases). CDR1 and CDR2 (germline): MDHEN, SYDVKM. V lost 5 bases to trimming and J lost 7 bases, with 29 bases between them. The CDR3 is 19 amino acids.

This clone came up once. The rearrangement uses TRBV7-2 and TRBJ1-1; D might be TRBD1 (5 bases). V gave up 0 bases and J gave up 7 bases, with 12 bases separating them. The length of the CDR3 is 14 residues. The germline CDR1 and CDR2 sequences are SGHTA and FQGNSA. The CDR3 nucleotides are TGTGCCAGCAGCTTAGCGCGCGGCCAGGGTGAAGCTTTCTTT. Its protein is CASSLARGQGEAFF.

This chain connects TRBV27 to TRBJ1-1; D is perhaps TRBD1 (5 bases). With 2 bases removed from V and 1 base from J, the gap between germline ends came to 14 bases. CDR3 size: 16 residues. From germline, CDR1 is MNHEY and CDR2 SMNVEV (reference sequence). The CDR3 DNA follows: TGTGCCAGCAGTTTAAATACGGGGGGGAAGAACACTGAAGCTTTCTTT. It translates to CASSLNTGGKNTEAFF.

The chain recombines TRBV5-4 with TRBJ2-5, with D possibly matching TRBD2 (6 bases). Per the germline V gene, CDR1 is SGHNT and CDR2 is YYREEE (reference sequence). The V and J ends lost 4 bases and 4 bases respectively, with 11 bases between them. The CDR3 is 13 residues long. The CDR3 DNA follows: TGTGCCAGCAGCAAGGAGGGAGGAGAGACCCAGTACTTC. It yields the protein CASSKEGGETQYF.

The chain links TRBV6-6 to TRBJ2-7; 9 bases match TRBD1. The length of the CDR3 is 15 residues. The trim removed 7 bases at V and 4 bases at J, leaving 11 bases unmatched. Germline CDR1 is MNHNY and CDR2 is SVGAGI (reference sequence). CDR3 region: CASTNSGTGNYEQYF. CDR3 in DNA: TGTGCCAGCACCAACTCCGGGACAGGGAATTACGAGCAGTACTTC.

The chain recombines TRBV7-2 with TRBJ2-7, with unresolved D. Germline V gene lookup returns CDR1 SGHTA and CDR2 FQGNSA. The CDR3 is made up of 14 amino acids. V gave up 1 base and J gave up 2 bases, with 9 bases separating them. The CDR3 is CASSLGSGPYEQYF. In DNA, the CDR3 is TGTGCCAGCAGCTTAGGGTCCGGACCCTACGAGCAGTACTTC. The whole variable domain, filled in from reference TRBV7-2 and TRBJ2-7, reads GAGVSQSPSNKVTEKGKDVELRCDPISGHTALYWYRQSLGQGLEFLIYFQGNSAPDKSGLPSDRFSAERTGGSVSTLTIQRTQQEDSAVYLCASSLGSGPYEQYFGPGTRLTVT.

The gene calls are TRBV6-5 and TRBJ2-5; possibly TRBD1 for D (5 bases). The CDR3 covers 16 residues. The germline V gene has CDR1 MNHEY and CDR2 SVGAGI. The V gene lost 0 bases and the J gene lost 4 bases, with 15 bases spanning the gap. For the CDR3, the DNA is TGTGCCAGCAGTTACTCGGGCTCCCTAAGGGGAGAGACCCAGTACTTC. This sequence encodes CASSYSGSLRGETQYF.

This clone was seen once. V and J are TRBV6-1 and TRBJ1-6, with 8 bases fitting TRBD1. V shed 4 bases, J shed 0 bases, and the junction held 2 bases outside the gene matches. The CDR3 is 16 amino acids. Germline loops: CDR1 MNHNS, CDR2 SASEGT. The CDR3 reads CASSVGQGSYNSPLHF. CDR3 DNA: TGTGCCAGCAGTGTAGGACAGGGCTCCTATAATTCACCCCTCCACTTT.

The chain joins TRBV18 to TRBJ2-5; 14 bases fit TRBD2. The CDR3 is 15 amino acids. V shed 6 bases and J 4 bases; nucleotides not matched to a gene: 4. Looked up from germline, CDR1 is KGHSH and CDR2 is LQKENI. Written as DNA, the CDR3 is TGTGCCAGCTCCCCCGGGACTAGCGGGAGAGAGACCCAGTACTTC. Amino acid sequence: CASSPGTSGRETQYF. Combining the CDR3 with reference TRBV18 and TRBJ2-5 gives the whole variable domain NAGVMQNPRHLVRRRGQEARLRCSPMKGHSHVYWYRQLPEEGLKFMVYLQKENIIDESGMPKERFSAEFPKEGPSILRIQQVVRGDSAAYFCASSPGTSGRETQYFGPGTRLLVL.

The V call is TRBV14, the J call TRBJ1-2, with unresolved D. V was shortened by 0 bases and J by 5 bases, with 13 bases between the two germline ends. The CDR3 is made up of 15 amino acids. The V gene's germline CDR1 is SGHDN and CDR2 FVKESK. Here the CDR3 DNA reads TGTGCCAGCAGCCAAGATCCCACAGACCTTTATGGCTACACCTTC. As protein: CASSQDPTDLYGYTF. Full variable domain (outside the CDR3, taken from reference TRBV14 and TRBJ1-2): EAGVTQFPSHSVIEKGQTVTLRCDPISGHDNLYWYRRVMGKEIKFLLHFVKESKQDESGMPNNRFLAERTGGTYSTLKVQPAELEDSGVYFCASSQDPTDLYGYTFGSGTRLTVV.

The chain recombines TRBV5-1 with TRBJ2-1; D possibly corresponds to TRBD1 (6 bases). The ends were cut back, 1 base at V and 4 bases at J, with 9 bases in the middle. CDR3 size: 14 residues. The germline V gene encodes CDR1 SGHRS and CDR2 YFSETQ. CDR3 DNA: TGCGCCAGCAGCTTGAGGACAGCTTACAATGAGCAGTTCTTC. Its translation is CASSLRTAYNEQFF.

The chain uses TRBV10-3 and TRBJ2-5; D is possibly TRBD2 (6 bases). CDR1 and CDR2 (germline): ENHRY, SYGVKD. Trimming removed 2 bases from V and 2 bases from J, with 9 bases in between. The CDR3 is 14 amino acids. CDR3 protein: CAISEGAGQETQYF. The CDR3 nucleotides read TGTGCCATCAGTGAGGGGGCGGGACAAGAGACCCAGTACTTC.

The rearrangement links TRBV7-9 to TRBJ2-6; D ambiguous. This CDR3 spans 14 amino acids. Per germline, CDR1 SEHNR and CDR2 FQNEAQ (reference sequence). Trimming removed 5 bases at V and 4 bases at J, with 9 bases between. The CDR3 protein is CASSSEWGANVLTF. The CDR3 nucleotides are TGTGCCAGCAGCAGCGAGTGGGGGGCCAACGTCCTGACTTTC.

This chain uses TRBV6-6 with TRBJ2-2; a possible D gene is TRBD1 (6 bases). Trimming shortened V by 7 bases and J by 6 bases, and 15 bases separated the two germline ends. Per germline, CDR1 MNHNY and CDR2 SVGAGI (reference sequence). This CDR3 comprises 14 residues. The CDR3 DNA reads as TGTGCCAGCACTCAGTATCAGGGGTCCGGGGAGCTGTTTTTT. Protein sequence: CASTQYQGSGELFF.

The rearrangement joins TRBV20-1 to TRBJ2-5; D is unclear. Germline CDR1 DFQATT, CDR2 SNEGSKA (reference sequence). V was cut by 3 bases and J by 5 bases, with 7 bases left in between. This CDR3 spans 11 amino acids. The CDR3 sequence: CSARHSETQYF. The CDR3 region has the DNA TGCAGTGCTAGGCATTCTGAGACCCAGTACTTC.

The count of this clone is one. The chain carries TRBV7-9 and TRBJ2-3, with D tentatively TRBD1 (5 bases). CDR3 length: 17 amino acids. Germline CDR1 reads SEHNR; CDR2 reads FQNEAQ (reference sequence). V dropped 3 bases and J dropped 0 bases, with 16 bases sitting between them. CDR3 DNA sequence: TGTGCCAGCAGCTTTAAGTTAACAGGCCCCAGCACAGATACGCAGTATTTT. This encodes CASSFKLTGPSTDTQYF. Together with reference TRBV7-9 and TRBJ2-3, the CDR3 gives the full variable domain: DTGVSQNPRHKITKRGQNVTFRCDPISEHNRLYWYRQTLGQGPEFLTYFQNEAQLEKSRLLSDRFSAERPKGSFSTLEIQRTEQGDSAMYLCASSFKLTGPSTDTQYFGPGTRLTVL.

V usage is TRBV5-1 and J usage is TRBJ1-1; D uncertain. Germline V lookup: CDR1 SGHRS, CDR2 YFSETQ. This CDR3 region has 13 residues. V was pared by 4 bases and J by 4 bases, with 11 bases between. The CDR3 sequence is CASSPYPGTEAFF. CDR3 nucleotides: TGCGCCAGCAGCCCTTACCCGGGCACTGAAGCTTTCTTT.

Worth noting for this clone: The sample has other DNA sequences that encode this CDR3 too. The chain recombines TRBV7-2 with TRBJ2-5; the D gene is possibly TRBD2 (6 bases). This CDR3 has 14 residues. The V end was cut by 3 bases, the J end by 4 bases, with 12 bases between. Germline V gene data show CDR1 as SGHTA and CDR2 as FQGNSA. The CDR3 coding sequence is TGTGCCAGCAGCTTCCAGAGGGGAGGAGAGACCCAGTACTTC. It is translated as CASSFQRGGETQYF.

This clone was seen a single time. The V and J genes are TRBV5-1 and TRBJ2-7; D might be TRBD1 (6 bases). V was cut by 0 bases and J by 4 bases, with 14 bases left in between. The CDR3 runs to 15 residues. The germline V gene has CDR1 SGHRS and CDR2 YFSETQ. This CDR3 reads CASSLDRAVKYEQYF. CDR3 coding DNA: TGCGCCAGCAGCTTGGACAGGGCGGTCAAATACGAGCAGTACTTC. Drawing the rest from reference TRBV5-1 and TRBJ2-7, the complete variable domain is KAGVTQTPRYLIKTRGQQVTLSCSPISGHRSVSWYQQTPGQGLQFLFEYFSETQRNKGNFPGRFSGRQFSNSRSEMNVSTLELGDSALYLCASSLDRAVKYEQYFGPGTRLTVT.

CDR3: CASSLQGLNEKLFF. The CDR3 DNA reads TGTGCCAGCAGTCTGCAGGGGCTAAATGAAAAACTGTTTTTT. The chain recombines TRBV28 with TRBJ1-4; weak D call: TRBD1 (6 bases). Germline values: CDR1 MDHEN, CDR2 SYDVKM. The CDR3 runs to 14 residues. Trimming left V 5 bases short and J 5 bases short, with 12 bases between. Drawing the rest from reference TRBV28 and TRBJ1-4, the complete variable domain is DVKVTQSSRYLVKRTGEKVFLECVQDMDHENMFWYRQDPGLGLRLIYFSYDVKMKEKGDIPEGYSVSREKKERFSLILESASTNQTSMYLCASSLQGLNEKLFFGSGTQLSVL.

The chain couples TRBV19 to TRBJ1-3; D is possibly TRBD1 (5 bases). CDR1 is LNHDA and CDR2 is SQIVND in the germline V gene (reference sequence). V was trimmed by 9 bases and J by 0 bases, leaving 15 bases between them. This CDR3 region has 15 residues. The CDR3 DNA reads as TGTGCCAGCCTACGCGGGACGGCCTCTGGAAACACCATATATTTT. Translation gives CASLRGTASGNTIYF. Together with reference TRBV19 and TRBJ1-3, the CDR3 gives the full variable domain: DGGITQSPKYLFRKEGQNVTLSCEQNLNHDAMYWYRQDPGQGLRLIYYSQIVNDFQKGDIAEGYSVSREKKESFPLTVTSAQKNPTAFYLCASLRGTASGNTIYFGEGSWLTVV.

J is TRBJ2-2 and V is TRBV6-5; D may match TRBD1 or TRBD2 (5 bases each). V was cut by 6 bases and J by 7 bases, with 15 bases left in between. CDR1 and CDR2 (germline): MNHEY, SVGAGI. The CDR3 extends over 14 amino acids. CDR3 sequence reads: CASRLPGPHGELFF. The CDR3 DNA reads TGTGCCAGCAGGTTACCGGGACCCCACGGGGAGCTGTTTTTT.

CDR3 in DNA: TGTGCCAGCTCCCCTGAGAGGGGCCTCTCTGGGGCCAACGTCCTGACTTTC. Translating gives CASSPERGLSGANVLTF. This rearrangement joins TRBV18 to TRBJ2-6; the D gene could be TRBD1 or TRBD2 (5 bases each). Germline CDR1 is KGHSH and CDR2 is LQKENI. The CDR3 has 17 residues. The V end lost 6 bases, the J end lost 0 bases, and 15 bases lay between the germline ends.

The rearrangement uses TRBV13 and TRBJ2-7; 9 positions agree with TRBD1. The ends lost 5 bases at V and 3 bases at J; junction bases unmatched: 8. The CDR3 totals 15 residues. The germline V gene has CDR1 PRHDT and CDR2 FYEKMQ (reference sequence). This CDR3 is CASSREGTGLYEQYF. CDR3 in DNA: TGTGCCAGCAGCCGAGAGGGGACAGGGCTCTACGAGCAGTACTTC.

V gene TRBV2 combines with J gene TRBJ1-5; D not resolved. This CDR3 is 12 amino acids long. Per germline, CDR1 SNHLY and CDR2 FYNNEI. V dropped 4 bases and J dropped 6 bases, with 7 bases sitting between them. CDR3: CASSVASQPQHF. CDR3 DNA: TGTGCCAGCAGTGTTGCTAGTCAGCCCCAGCATTTT.